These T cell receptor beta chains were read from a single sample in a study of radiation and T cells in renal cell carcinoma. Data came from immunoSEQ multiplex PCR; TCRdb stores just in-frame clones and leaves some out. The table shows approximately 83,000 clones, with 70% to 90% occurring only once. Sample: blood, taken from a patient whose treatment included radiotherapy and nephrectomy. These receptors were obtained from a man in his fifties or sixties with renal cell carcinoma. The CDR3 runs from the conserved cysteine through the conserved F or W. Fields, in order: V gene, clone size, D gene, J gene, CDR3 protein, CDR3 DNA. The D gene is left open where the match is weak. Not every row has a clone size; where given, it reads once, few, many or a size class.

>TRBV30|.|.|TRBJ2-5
CAWSGRGQTQYF
TGTGCCTGGAGTGGGAGGGGGCAGACCCAGTACTTC
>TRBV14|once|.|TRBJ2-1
CASSQGASLTYNEQFF
TGTGCCAGCAGCCAAGGGGCTAGCCTCACCTACAATGAGCAGTTCTTC
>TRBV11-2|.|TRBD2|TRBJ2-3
CASSSGGASESTDTQYF
TGTGCCAGCAGCTCCGGGGGGGCCAGCGAAAGCACAGATACGCAGTATTTT
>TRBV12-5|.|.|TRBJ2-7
CASGTSRGTFSYEQYF
TGTGCTAGTGGTACCTCCCGGGGCACCTTCTCCTACGAGCAGTACTTC
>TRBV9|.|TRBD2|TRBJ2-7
CASSVSSGMRNEQYF
TGTGCCAGCAGCGTATCAAGCGGGATGAGAAACGAGCAGTACTTC
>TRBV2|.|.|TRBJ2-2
CASSDGVGELFF
TGTGCCAGCAGTGATGGGGTCGGGGAGCTGTTTTTT
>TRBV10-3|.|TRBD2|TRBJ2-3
CATKDRLAETDTQYF
TGTGCCACGAAGGACCGACTAGCGGAGACAGATACGCAGTATTTT
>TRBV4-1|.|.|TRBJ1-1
CASSQGLGRMNTEAFF
TGCGCCAGCAGCCAAGGATTGGGGCGTATGAACACTGAAGCTTTCTTT
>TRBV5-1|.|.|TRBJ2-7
CASSLVSGEYEQYF
TGCGCCAGCAGCTTGGTTTCTGGAGAGTACGAGCAGTACTTC
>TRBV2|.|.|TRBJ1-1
CASFVGRGDTEAFF
TGTGCCAGCTTTGTCGGGAGAGGGGACACTGAAGCTTTCTTT
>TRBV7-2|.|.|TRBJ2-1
CASSLESGYFNEQFF
TGTGCCAGCAGCTTAGAGTCGGGGTACTTTAATGAGCAGTTCTTC
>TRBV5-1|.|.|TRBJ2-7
CASSLVKGASYEQYF
TGCGCCAGCAGCTTGGTAAAAGGGGCCAGCTACGAGCAGTACTTC
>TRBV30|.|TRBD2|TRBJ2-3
CAWRYSGGWTDTQYF
TGTGCCTGGAGGTATAGCGGGGGGTGGACAGATACGCAGTATTTT
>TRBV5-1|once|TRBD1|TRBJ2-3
CASSWAGTGASDTQYF
TGCGCCAGCAGCTGGGCCGGGACAGGGGCTTCGGATACGCAGTATTTT
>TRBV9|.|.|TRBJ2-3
CASRPSVGGGNTQYF
TGTGCCAGTCGCCCCTCCGTCGGGGGTGGAAATACGCAGTATTTT
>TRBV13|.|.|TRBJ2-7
CASSSVRDYEQYF
TGTGCCAGCAGCTCCGTCAGGGACTACGAGCAGTACTTC
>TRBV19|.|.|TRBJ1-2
CASSITDRFGYTF
TGTGCCAGTAGTATAACCGACAGGTTTGGCTACACCTTC
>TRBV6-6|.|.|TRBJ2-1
CASSYIRGAGEQFF
TGTGCCAGCAGTTACATCAGGGGAGCTGGTGAGCAGTTCTTC
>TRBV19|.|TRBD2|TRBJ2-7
CASSIELAGSYEQYF
TGTGCCAGTAGTATAGAGCTAGCGGGATCCTACGAGCAGTACTTC
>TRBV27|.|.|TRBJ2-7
CASSPPSYEQYF
TGTGCCAGCAGTCCCCCCTCCTACGAGCAGTACTTC
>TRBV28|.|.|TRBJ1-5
CASTPVGRANQPQHF
TGTGCCAGCACCCCCGTGGGGAGGGCCAATCAGCCCCAGCATTTT
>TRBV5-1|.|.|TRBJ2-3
CASSLGRSADTQYF
TGCGCCAGCAGCTTGGGTCGCTCCGCAGATACGCAGTATTTT
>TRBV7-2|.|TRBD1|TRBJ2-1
CASSLSGGLNEQFF
TGTGCCAGCAGCTTATCAGGGGGCTTGAATGAGCAGTTCTTC
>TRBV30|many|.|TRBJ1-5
CAWSVAGGQPQHF
TGTGCCTGGAGTGTAGCGGGAGGGCAGCCCCAGCATTTT